This TCR beta chain was obtained from a study of breast tumors, draining lymph nodes, adjacent tissues. General study findings and limits: Findings are consistent with lymph node origin and intratumoral expansion of most tumor T cells.

This clonotype was seen at least ten times. Its antigen remains unknown. Samples came from axillary lymph nodes draining the breast cancer. TCRdb passed the multiplex PCR reads through MiXCR, listing each CDR3 protein once. The sample carries 200,000 or so distinct CDR3 sequences, 25% to 40% recorded once. Material for sequencing was axillary lymph node tissue. The TCR was taken from a female donor with breast cancer. Some clones in this sample may be carry-over from other donors' samples.

CDR3 amino acids: CASSIGTGDQPQHF. The CDR3 DNA follows: TGCGCCAGCAGCATTGGAACAGGGGATCAGCCCCAGCATTTT. The V and J genes are TRBV5-1 and TRBJ1-5; 7 bases fit TRBD1. This CDR3 is 14 amino acids long. With 4 bases clipped from V and 5 bases from J, the junction kept 6 bases outside the gene matches. Germline loops: CDR1 SGHRS, CDR2 YFSETQ.